The 3 T cell receptor beta chains given below trace back to one sample, sequenced in a study of a mutant IDH1 vaccine in newly diagnosed glioma. Their cognate antigens are unknown. The repertoire was sequenced with immunoSEQ multiplex PCR; TCRdb's copy has only in-frame clones and lacks some. This table has tens of thousands of clones, approximately 84% appearing once. Time point of the sample: week 47, end of study. The investigators gave 300 ug of mutant IDH1 20-mer peptide in each vaccine dose, together with topical imiquimod. The starting material was PBMCs, obtained from a glioma patient whose treatment included an IDH1 peptide vaccine. The receptors here all came from a woman between 25 and 40 years old with glioma. Some clones in this sample may be carry-over from other donors' samples.

This sequence joins TRBV2 and TRBJ2-5; 14 positions agree with TRBD2. Germline CDR1 reads SNHLY; CDR2 reads FYNNEI. CDR3 length equals 16 residues. With V trimmed by 5 bases and J by 5 bases, 7 bases remained unmatched. The chain's CDR3 is CASSPKRLAGGETQYF. CDR3 in DNA: TGTGCCAGCAGTCCCAAACGACTAGCGGGGGGGGAGACCCAGTACTTC.

V and J are TRBV5-5 and TRBJ2-1, with D unclear. In germline, CDR1 is SGHKS, CDR2 YYEKEE (reference sequence). This CDR3 contains 12 residues. With 4 bases removed from V and 10 bases from J, the gap between germline ends came to 12 bases. The CDR3 DNA reads TGTGCCAGCAGCCCTAGGACCGGCGAGCAGTTCTTC. Protein: CASSPRTGEQFF.

This rearrangement joins TRBV6-5 to TRBJ1-1; TRBD1 might be the D (5 bases). There are 14 residues in the CDR3. Trimming stripped 6 bases from V and 1 base from J, with 12 bases between. CDR1 is MNHEY and CDR2 is SVGAGI in the germline V gene. This CDR3 is CASSPGTANTEAFF. The CDR3 bases are TGTGCCAGCAGCCCCGGGACGGCGAACACTGAAGCTTTCTTT.